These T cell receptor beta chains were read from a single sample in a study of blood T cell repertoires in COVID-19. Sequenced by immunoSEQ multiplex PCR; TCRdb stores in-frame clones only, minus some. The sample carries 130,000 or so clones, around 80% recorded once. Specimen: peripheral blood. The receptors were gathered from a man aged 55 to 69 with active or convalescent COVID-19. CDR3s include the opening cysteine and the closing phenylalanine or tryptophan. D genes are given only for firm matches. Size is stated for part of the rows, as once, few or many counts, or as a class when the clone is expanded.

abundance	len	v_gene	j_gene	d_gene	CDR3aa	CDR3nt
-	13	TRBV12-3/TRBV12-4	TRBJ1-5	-	CASSLDGHQPQHF	TGTGCCAGCAGTTTAGATGGCCATCAGCCCCAGCATTTT
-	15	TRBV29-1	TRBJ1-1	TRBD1	CSVGRPTGRGTEAFF	TGCAGCGTTGGCCGCCCGACAGGGAGAGGCACTGAAGCTTTCTTT
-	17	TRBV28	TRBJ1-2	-	CASSLWGSPLANYGYTF	TGTGCCAGCAGTTTATGGGGCTCTCCCTTAGCTAACTATGGCTACACCTTC
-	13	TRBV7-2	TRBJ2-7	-	CASSLGQVYEQYF	TGTGCCAGCAGCTTAGGGCAGGTCTACGAGCAGTACTTC
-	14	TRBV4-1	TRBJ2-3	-	CASSQDGGSDTQYF	TGCGCCAGCAGCCAAGATGGAGGGTCAGATACGCAGTATTTT
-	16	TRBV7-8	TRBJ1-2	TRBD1	CASSLAAGQGNNGYTF	TGTGCCAGCAGCTTAGCGGCGGGACAGGGAAATAATGGCTACACCTTC
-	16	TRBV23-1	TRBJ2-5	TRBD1	CASSQSRTGMGETQYF	TGCGCCAGCAGTCAATCCAGGACAGGGATGGGAGAGACCCAGTACTTC
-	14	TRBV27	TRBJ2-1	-	CASSTSTGFDEQFF	TGTGCCAGCAGTACTAGTACGGGGTTCGATGAGCAGTTCTTC
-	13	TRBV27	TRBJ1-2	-	CATYSATAYGYTF	TGTGCCACCTACTCAGCGACAGCCTATGGCTACACCTTC
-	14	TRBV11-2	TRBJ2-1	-	CASTKRQGYNEQFF	TGTGCCAGCACCAAACGGCAGGGCTACAATGAGCAGTTCTTC
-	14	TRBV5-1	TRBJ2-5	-	CASSLVAGVETQYF	TGCGCCAGCAGCTTGGTGGCAGGGGTGGAGACCCAGTACTTC
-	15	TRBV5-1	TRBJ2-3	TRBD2	CASSSTSGPTDTQYF	TGCGCCAGCAGCTCAACTAGCGGACCCACAGATACGCAGTATTTT
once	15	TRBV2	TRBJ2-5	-	CASKVGSGYQETQYF	TGTGCCAGCAAGGTTGGTAGCGGTTACCAAGAGACCCAGTACTTC
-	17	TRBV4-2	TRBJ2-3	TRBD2	CASSQAGLAGVGDTQYF	TGTGCCAGCAGCCAAGCAGGACTAGCGGGAGTTGGAGATACGCAGTATTTT
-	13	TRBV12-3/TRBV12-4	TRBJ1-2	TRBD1	CASSTGTDYGYTF	TGTGCCAGCTCAACCGGGACAGATTATGGCTACACCTTC
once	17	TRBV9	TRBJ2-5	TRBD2	CASSVAYSGRNQETQYF	TGTGCCAGCAGCGTAGCGTATAGCGGGAGGAACCAAGAGACCCAGTACTTC
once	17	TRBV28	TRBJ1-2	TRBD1	CASNHPGTGGPADGYTF	TGTGCCAGCAATCATCCCGGGACAGGGGGGCCCGCGGATGGCTACACCTTC
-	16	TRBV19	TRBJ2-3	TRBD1	CASSSLTGGDTDTQYF	TGTGCCAGTAGTTCCCTGACAGGGGGCGATACAGATACGCAGTATTTT
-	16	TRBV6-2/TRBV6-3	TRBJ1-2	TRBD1	CASSTPGQGASNGYTF	TGTGCCAGCAGTACTCCGGGACAGGGGGCATCCAATGGCTACACCTTC
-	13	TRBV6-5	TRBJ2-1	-	CASSYPDASEQFF	TGTGCCAGCAGTTACCCTGACGCTAGCGAGCAGTTCTTC
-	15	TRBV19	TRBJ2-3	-	CASKREMGGTDTQYF	TGTGCCAGTAAGAGGGAGATGGGGGGAACAGATACGCAGTATTTT